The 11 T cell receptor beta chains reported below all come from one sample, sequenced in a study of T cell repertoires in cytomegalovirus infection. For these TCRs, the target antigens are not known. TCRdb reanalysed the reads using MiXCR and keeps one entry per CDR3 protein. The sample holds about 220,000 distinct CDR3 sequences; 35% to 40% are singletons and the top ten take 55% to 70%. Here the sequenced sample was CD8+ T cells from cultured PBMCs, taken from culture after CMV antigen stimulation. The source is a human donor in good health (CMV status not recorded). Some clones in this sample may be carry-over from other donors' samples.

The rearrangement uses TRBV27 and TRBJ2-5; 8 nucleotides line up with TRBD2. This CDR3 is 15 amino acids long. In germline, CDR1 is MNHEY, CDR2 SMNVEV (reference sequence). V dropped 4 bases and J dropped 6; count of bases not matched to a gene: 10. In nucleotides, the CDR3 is TGTGCCAGCAGTTCCGGCCCGGGGGGGCGAAAGACCCAGTACTTC. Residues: CASSSGPGGRKTQYF.

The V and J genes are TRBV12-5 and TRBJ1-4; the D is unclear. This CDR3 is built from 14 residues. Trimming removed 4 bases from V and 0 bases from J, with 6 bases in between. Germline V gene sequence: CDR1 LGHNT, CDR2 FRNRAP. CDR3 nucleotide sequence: TGTGCTAGTGGTTCGCGGGCAACTAATGAAAAACTGTTTTTT. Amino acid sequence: CASGSRATNEKLFF. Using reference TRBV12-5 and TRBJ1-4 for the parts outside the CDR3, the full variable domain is DARVTQTPRHKVTEMGQEVTMRCQPILGHNTVFWYRQTMMQGLELLAYFRNRAPLDDSGMPKDRFSAEMPDATLATLKIQPSEPRDSAVYFCASGSRATNEKLFFGSGTQLSVL.

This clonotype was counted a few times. CDR3 residues: CASRADLGQGWRNEQFF. The CDR3 DNA follows: TGTGCCAGCAGGGCAGACCTGGGACAGGGGTGGAGGAATGAGCAGTTCTTC. This sequence joins TRBV7-9 and TRBJ2-1, with 10 positions matching TRBD1. Germline loops: CDR1 SEHNR, CDR2 FQNEAQ (reference sequence). The CDR3 is 17 amino acids. V was pared by 6 bases and J by 7 bases, with 15 bases of the junction left unmatched.

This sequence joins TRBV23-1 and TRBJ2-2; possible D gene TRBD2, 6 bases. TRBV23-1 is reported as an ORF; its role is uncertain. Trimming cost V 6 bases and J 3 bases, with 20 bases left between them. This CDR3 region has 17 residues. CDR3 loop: CASSRNPGTVYTGELFF. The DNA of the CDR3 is TGCGCCAGCAGCCGAAATCCCGGGACTGTATACACCGGGGAGCTGTTTTTT.

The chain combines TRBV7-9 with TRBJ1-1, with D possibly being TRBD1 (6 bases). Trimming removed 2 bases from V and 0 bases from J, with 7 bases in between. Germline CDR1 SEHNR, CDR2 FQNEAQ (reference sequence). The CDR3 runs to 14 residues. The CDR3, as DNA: TGTGCCAGCAGCTTACAGGGGATGAACACTGAAGCTTTCTTT. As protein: CASSLQGMNTEAFF.

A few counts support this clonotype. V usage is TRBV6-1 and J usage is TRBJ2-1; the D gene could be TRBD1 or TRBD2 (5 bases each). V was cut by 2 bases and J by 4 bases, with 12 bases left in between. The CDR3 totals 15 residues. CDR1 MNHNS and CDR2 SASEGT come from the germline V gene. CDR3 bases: TGTGCCAGCAGTGAAACTTGGGGGTTTTACAATGAGCAGTTCTTC. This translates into CASSETWGFYNEQFF.

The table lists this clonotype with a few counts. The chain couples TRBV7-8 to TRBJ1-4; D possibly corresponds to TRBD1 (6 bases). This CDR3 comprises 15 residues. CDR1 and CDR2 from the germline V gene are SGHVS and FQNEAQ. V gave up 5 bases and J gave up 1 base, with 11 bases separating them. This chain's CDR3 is CASSQIQGTNEKLFF. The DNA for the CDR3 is TGTGCCAGCAGCCAAATACAGGGAACTAATGAAAAACTGTTTTTT.

The CDR3 DNA is TGCGCCAGCAGCAGGGGACAGCGGACCTACGAGCAGTACTTC. It translates to CASSRGQRTYEQYF. The rearrangement links TRBV5-1 to TRBJ2-7; 7 bases map to TRBD1. The J segment lost 2 bases and the V segment lost 4 bases, leaving 6 bases of the junction unmatched. The CDR3 consists of 14 residues. Germline CDR1 is SGHRS and CDR2 is YFSETQ.

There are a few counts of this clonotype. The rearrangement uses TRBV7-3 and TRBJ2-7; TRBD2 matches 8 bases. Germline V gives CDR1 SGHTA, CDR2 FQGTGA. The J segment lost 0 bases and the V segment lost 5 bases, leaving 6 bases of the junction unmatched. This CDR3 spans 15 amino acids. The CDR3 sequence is CASSTSGSPSYEQYF. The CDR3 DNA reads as TGTGCCAGCAGCACTAGCGGAAGCCCCTCCTACGAGCAGTACTTC.

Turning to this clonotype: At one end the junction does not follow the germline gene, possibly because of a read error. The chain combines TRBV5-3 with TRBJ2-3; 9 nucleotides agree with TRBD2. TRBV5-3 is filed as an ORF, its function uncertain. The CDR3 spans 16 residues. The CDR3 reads CASSFPAGGSTDTQYF. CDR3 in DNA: TGTGCCAGCAGCTTCCCAGCGGGGGGCAGCACAGATACGCAGTATTTT.

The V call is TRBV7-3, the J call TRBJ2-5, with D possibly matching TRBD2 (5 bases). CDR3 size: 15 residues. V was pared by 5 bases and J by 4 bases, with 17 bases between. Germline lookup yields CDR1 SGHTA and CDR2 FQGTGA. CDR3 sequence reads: CASSDLPGSRETQYF. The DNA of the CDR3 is TGTGCCAGCAGCGATTTACCGGGGTCGCGAGAGACCCAGTACTTC.